The text below deals with one TCR beta chain. Its antigen is undetermined. The data were taken from a study of tumor and adjacent non-tumor tissue in lung cancer. RNA was extracted from bulk tissue without any cell sorting. More than 3 cm separated this lung sample from the edge of the tumor. Three rounds of nested PCR, following a modified ARM-PCR protocol, produced the TCRbeta library. TCRdb redid the calling of the multiplex PCR reads with MiXCR, one entry per CDR3 protein. The sample lists 40,000 to 50,000 distinct CDR3 sequences, around 59% occurring once. Study results and limitations: In normal lung, the top 100 clones were significantly more dominant than in tumor.

This CDR3 has 13 amino acids. After removal of 11 bases from V and 6 bases from J, the junction contained 9 bases not matched to a gene. CDR1 is MNHEY, CDR2 SVGAGI, per germline. This sequence joins TRBV6-5 and TRBJ2-1, with TRBD1 matching 8 bases. The sample comprised distant non-tumor lung tissue. This TCR was sampled from a woman aged 70-85 years with non-small cell lung cancer. In DNA form, the CDR3 reads TGTGCCGTTCGACAGGGGCTCTGCAATGAGCAGTTCTTC. Translation gives CAVRQGLCNEQFF.